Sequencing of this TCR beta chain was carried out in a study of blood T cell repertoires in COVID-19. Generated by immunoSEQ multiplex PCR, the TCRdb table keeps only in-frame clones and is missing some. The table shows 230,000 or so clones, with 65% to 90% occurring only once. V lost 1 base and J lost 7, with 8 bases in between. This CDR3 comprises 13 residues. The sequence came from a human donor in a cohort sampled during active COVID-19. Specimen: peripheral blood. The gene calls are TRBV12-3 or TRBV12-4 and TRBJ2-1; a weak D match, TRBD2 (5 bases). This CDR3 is CASSLGGFNEQFF. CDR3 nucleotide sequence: TGTGCCAGCAGTTTAGGAGGGTTTAATGAGCAGTTCTTC.